The entry below describes one T cell receptor beta chain. The CDR3 extends over 16 amino acids. Trimming removed 4 bases from V and 5 bases from J; junction bases left unmatched: 15. Germline V CDR1 and CDR2: SQVTM, ANQGSEA. These data come from a study of blood T cell repertoires in COVID-19. In the study overall: The samples span acute and convalescent COVID-19 from the United States, Italy and Spain. In each case, the material was cDNA or gDNA derived from T cells, B-cell-depleted T cells, or PBMCs.

Per the study methods: Reference gene primer amplification yielded estimated nucleated cell counts. This table comes from immunoSEQ multiplex PCR, and its TCRdb copy is limited to in-frame clones, with some not included. The DNA gave D and trimming, while V, J and clone size come from that table. The data hold 200,000 or so clones, with 86% observed a single time. What was sequenced was peripheral blood. This receptor was identified in a woman between 45 and 60 years old with acute or convalescent COVID-19. This chain links TRBV29-1 with TRBJ2-5; 8 bases line up with TRBD2. This CDR3 is CSVGQAIGGAAETQYF. In DNA, the CDR3 is TGCAGCGTTGGCCAGGCTATCGGGGGGGCGGCCGAGACCCAGTACTTC. The full variable domain, rest sourced from reference TRBV29-1 and TRBJ2-5, is SAVISQKPSRDICQRGTSLTIQCQVDSQVTMMFWYRQQPGQSLTLIATANQGSEATYESGFVIDKFPISRPNLTFSTLTVSNMSPEDSSIYLCSVGQAIGGAAETQYFGPGTRLLVL.